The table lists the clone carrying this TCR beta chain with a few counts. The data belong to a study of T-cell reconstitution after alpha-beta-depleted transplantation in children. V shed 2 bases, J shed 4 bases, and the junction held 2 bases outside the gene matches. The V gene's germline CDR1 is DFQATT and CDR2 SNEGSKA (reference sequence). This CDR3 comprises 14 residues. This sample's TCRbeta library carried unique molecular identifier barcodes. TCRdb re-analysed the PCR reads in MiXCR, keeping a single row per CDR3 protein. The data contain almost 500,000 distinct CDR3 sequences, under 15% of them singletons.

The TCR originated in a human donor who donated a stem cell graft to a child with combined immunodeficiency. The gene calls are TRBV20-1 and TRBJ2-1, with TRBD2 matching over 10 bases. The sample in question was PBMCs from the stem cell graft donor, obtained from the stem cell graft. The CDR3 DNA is TGCAGTGCTAGAACTAGCGGGATTTACAATGAGCAGTTCTTC. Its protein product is CSARTSGIYNEQFF.